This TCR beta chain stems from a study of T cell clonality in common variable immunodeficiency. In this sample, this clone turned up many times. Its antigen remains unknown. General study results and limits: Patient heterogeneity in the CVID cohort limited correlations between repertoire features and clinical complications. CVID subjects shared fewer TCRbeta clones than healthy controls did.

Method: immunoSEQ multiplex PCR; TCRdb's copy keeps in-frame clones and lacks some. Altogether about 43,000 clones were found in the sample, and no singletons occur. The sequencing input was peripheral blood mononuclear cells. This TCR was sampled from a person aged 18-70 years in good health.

CDR3 sequence: CSVDEGTDTQYF. The sequenced CDR3 bases are TGCAGCGTTGATGAGGGCACAGATACG. The V gene is TRBV29-1, the J gene TRBJ2-3; D gene unclear. The observed sequence ends 3 residues before the CDR3 terminus, with the missing tail filled in from the germline J gene. Germline loops: CDR1 SQVTM, CDR2 ANQGSEA. V lost 3 bases and J lost 1, with 5 bases in between. CDR3 length: 12 amino acids.